This note documents a single TCR beta chain sequence. Its specificity is not known. Trimming at V came to 5 bases and at J to 5 bases, leaving 9 bases not matched to a gene. The CDR3 is 15 residues long. Germline loops: CDR1 SGHVS, CDR2 FNYEAQ. This record belongs to a study of cytomegalovirus exposure and HLA in healthy donors. Primers included in the PCR were 60 Vbeta and 13 Jbeta primers. Authors' data handling: Counted up in a later analysis, unique TCR beta chains came to about 80 million, with around 10 million shared. TCRdb's table, derived via immunoSEQ multiplex PCR, lists solely in-frame clones and lacks some. For V, J and clone size, that table is used; D and trimming come from the DNA. The profile shows fewer than 250,000 clones, 83% of them singletons. Broader study findings: Within an earlier analysis, most TCR beta V segments proved productive either about 87% or about 30% of the time.

The material sequenced was PBMCs. This sequence originates from a girl between 5 and 17 years old in good health and CMV-seronegative. The V gene is TRBV7-6, the J gene TRBJ2-5; 9 bases align to TRBD1. The CDR3 loop reads CASSSGTGLGETQYF. CDR3 bases: TGTGCCAGCAGCAGCGGGACAGGGCTAGGGGAGACCCAGTACTTC.